The clone carrying this TCR beta chain came up many times. This CDR3 is built from 14 residues. Trimming stripped 0 bases from V and 4 bases from J, with 10 bases between. Germline assignment: CDR1 SGHRS and CDR2 YFSETQ. This sample is drawn from a study of naive and memory T cell subsets. For blood and skin samples, reverse transcription used TCR alpha and beta constant primers. One entry per CDR3 protein results from TCRdb running MiXCR on the 5' RACE reads. The data show tens of thousands of distinct CDR3 sequences, around 4.2% seen once. RNA was extracted from 2 to 2.5 ml of whole blood of healthy adults.

The chain employs TRBV5-1 and TRBJ1-2; D call uncertain. This receptor was obtained from a male donor in good health. The CDR3 region is CASSLAGRFYGYTF. The CDR3 DNA follows: TGCGCCAGCAGCTTGGCTGGCAGATTCTATGGCTACACCTTC.